This T cell receptor beta chain appears in the sequencing data of a study of cytomegalovirus exposure and HLA in healthy donors. Study at large: When over 300 donors were genotyped, around 77% of them were found to fall in the Caucasian-associated ancestry cluster. Study-wide findings and caveats: A later analysis showed HLA-associated TCR beta chains outstripping equally common others in clonal expansion. Earlier analysis yielded a pattern in which most TCR beta V segments were productive about 90% or about 30% of the time. Reports showed the classifier diagnosing cytomegalovirus status with high specificity and sensitivity.

As regards this clone: Its cognate antigen is unknown.

Germline V gene sequence: CDR1 MNHEY, CDR2 SMNVEV (reference sequence). The trim removed 7 bases at V and 3 bases at J, leaving 3 bases unmatched. This CDR3 has 13 amino acids. A multiplex PCR was run with 60 Vbeta primers and 13 Jbeta primers. Sequenced by immunoSEQ multiplex PCR; TCRdb stores in-frame clones only, minus some. The sample consists of 110,000 to 150,000 clones, 73% of them appearing once. Sequencing was carried out using PBMCs. The chain is built from TRBV27 and TRBJ2-3, with TRBD2 matching over 8 bases. The TCR comes from a human donor in good health. The DNA for the CDR3 is TGTGCCAGCAAGGCGGGAGGAACAGATACGCAGTATTTT. This gives the protein CASKAGGTDTQYF.